These 6 T cell receptor beta chains share one sample of origin, sequenced in a study of molecular identifiers for immune sequencing clone quantification. Each CDR3 protein gets one entry after TCRdb re-called the PCR reads with MiXCR. The sample records around 470,000 distinct CDR3 sequences, around 25% being singletons. Material: naive CD8+ T cells from blood, with Jurkat cell RNA spiked in. The subset was: FACS-sorted CD8+CD4-CCR7+CD45RA+ naive T cells. These receptors all stem from a human donor in good health. Some libraries in this study had Jurkat cell RNA spiked in.

This clonotype was observed many times. The chain combines TRBV6-6 with TRBJ2-3, with TRBD2 matching over 15 bases. From germline, CDR1 is MNHNY and CDR2 SVGAGI (reference sequence). Unmatched junction bases numbered 9, after V lost 6 bases and J lost 5 bases. This CDR3 region has 17 residues. Written as DNA, the CDR3 is TGTGCCAGCAGGGGCTGGACTAGCGGGGGGGCAATAGATACGCAGTATTTT. As protein: CASRGWTSGGAIDTQYF.

This clonotype was observed a few times. The chain links TRBV28 to TRBJ2-5; 7 nucleotides agree with TRBD1. Trimming removed 10 bases from V and 0 bases from J; junction bases left unmatched: 11. CDR3 length equals 15 residues. Looked up from germline, CDR1 is MDHEN and CDR2 is SYDVKM. CDR3 sequence reads: CATIGDSLYQETQYF. CDR3 nucleotide sequence: TGTGCCACCATTGGGGACAGTTTGTACCAAGAGACCCAGTACTTC. Using reference TRBV28 and TRBJ2-5 for the parts outside the CDR3, the full variable domain is DVKVTQSSRYLVKRTGEKVFLECVQDMDHENMFWYRQDPGLGLRLIYFSYDVKMKEKGDIPEGYSVSREKKERFSLILESASTNQTSMYLCATIGDSLYQETQYFGPGTRLLVL.

The CDR3 spells CASSHPPLAGLYEQYF. The CDR3 DNA is TGTGCCAGCAGTCACCCCCCCTTAGCGGGGCTCTACGAGCAGTACTTC. The genes are TRBV12-3 or TRBV12-4 and TRBJ2-7, with 8 positions matching TRBD2. V was pared by 5 bases and J by 3 bases, with 12 bases of the junction left unmatched. This CDR3 is built from 16 residues.

This chain uses TRBV27 with TRBJ2-1; perhaps TRBD2 as D (6 bases). CDR1 MNHEY and CDR2 SMNVEV come from the germline V gene (reference sequence). CDR3 length: 16 residues. The V and J ends lost 4 bases and 0 bases respectively, with 13 bases between them. CDR3 coding DNA: TGTGCCAGCAGTTCCTCTAGCGACCTCTCCTACAATGAGCAGTTCTTC. Translating gives CASSSSSDLSYNEQFF.

This clonotype was picked up many times. The chain combines TRBV28 with TRBJ2-7; the match to TRBD1 covers 8 bases. The CDR3 totals 15 residues. Germline V gives CDR1 MDHEN, CDR2 SYDVKM. V shed 3 bases, J shed 5 bases, and the junction held 9 bases outside the gene matches. The chain's CDR3 is CASSFFRGRTDEQYF. DNA of the CDR3: TGTGCCAGCAGTTTCTTCAGGGGGCGAACAGACGAGCAGTACTTC.

The chain links TRBV7-8 to TRBJ2-3; 9 bases map to TRBD2. Trimming removed 8 bases from V and 4 bases from J; junction bases left unmatched: 7. CDR1 SGHVS and CDR2 FQNEAQ come from the germline V gene. The length of the CDR3 is 14 residues. The chain's CDR3 is CASGAGGGPDTQYF. CDR3 coding DNA: TGTGCCAGCGGGGCGGGGGGGGGTCCAGATACGCAGTATTTT.